This entry features one T cell receptor (beta chain) sequence. The antigen remains unidentified. This sample was taken from a study of regulatory T cells in long-lasting Graves disease. Study summary: Persistent cases took antithyroid drugs over 5 years and stayed TSH receptor antibody positive. Findings and limits, study-wide: Persistent disease preferred TRBV28, TRBJ1-2 and TRBJ2-5; new disease, TRBV20-1 and TRBJ2-1. TCR diversity was lower in persistent Graves' patients (versus newly diagnosed ones).

This CDR3 comprises 15 residues. The V and J ends lost 3 bases and 1 base respectively, with 13 bases between them. Germline CDR1 reads MGHRA; CDR2 reads YSYEKL. Building the TCR beta libraries relied on iRepertoire HTBI primers, and CDR3 regions underwent Arm-PCR. MiXCR, applied by TCRdb to the multiplex PCR reads, yields one record per CDR3 protein. The table lists about 470,000 distinct CDR3 sequences, about 22% of them singletons, with 7% to 9% in the top ten. Time point of the sample: persistent/refractory GD, antithyroid drugs over 5 years with positive TRAb. Extracted RNA from PBMCs served as the source of the TCR library. An endocrinology department in Xi'an, China, supplied the patients.

This TCR derives from a female donor with Graves disease. This chain uses TRBV4-1 with TRBJ2-7, with D perhaps TRBD1 (6 bases). The sample here was peripheral blood mononuclear cells (PBMCs), taken when the disease was refractory, from a patient treated with antithyroid drugs. The CDR3 coding sequence is TGCGCCAGCAGCCACAGACAGGTCCCGTCCTACGAGCAGTACTTC. Encoded protein: CASSHRQVPSYEQYF.